Shown below are 27 T cell receptor beta chains from a single sample sequenced in a study of identical twins. TCRdb recomputed calls from the 5' RACE reads with MiXCR, one row per CDR3 protein. The sample carries under 900,000 distinct CDR3 sequences, about 18% recorded once. These data also formed part of another study, on T cells expressing NK-cell markers.

Source material: PBMCs. Receptors were obtained from a woman aged 18-29 years in good health.

This clonotype was detected once. The rearrangement uses TRBV5-6 and TRBJ2-3, with D perhaps TRBD1 or TRBD2 (6 bases each). Germline-derived CDR1 and CDR2 are SGHDT and YYEEEE. There are 14 residues in the CDR3. V was cut by 6 bases and J by 6 bases, with 17 bases left in between. This chain's CDR3 is CASTPGARSDTQYF. The CDR3 DNA reads TGTGCCAGCACCCCGGGGGCTCGGTCGGATACGCAGTATTTT.

This chain connects TRBV16 to TRBJ1-5, with 10 bases that match TRBD1. With 2 bases clipped from V and 6 bases from J, the junction kept 4 bases outside the gene matches. The V gene's germline CDR1 is KGHSY and CDR2 FQNENV. The CDR3 runs to 15 residues. In nucleotides, the CDR3 is TGTGCCAGCAGCCAACTGGGACAGGGGTTTCAGCCCCAGCATTTT. This encodes CASSQLGQGFQPQHF. The full variable domain, with the rest looked up from reference TRBV16 and TRBJ1-5, is GEEVAQTPKHLVRGEGQKAKLYCAPIKGHSYVFWYQQVLKNEFKFLISFQNENVFDETGMPKERFSAKCLPNSPCSLEIQATKLEDSAVYFCASSQLGQGFQPQHFGDGTRLSIL.

This clonotype has at least ten counts. The V gene is TRBV12-3 or TRBV12-4, the J gene TRBJ1-2; D gene unclear. The CDR3 is 12 residues long. V gave up 3 bases and J gave up 8 bases, with 10 bases separating them. The CDR3 here is CASSLVGRGYTF. Written as DNA, the CDR3 is TGTGCCAGCAGTTTGGTAGGGCGCGGCTACACCTTC.

This clonotype has only one observation. The gene calls are TRBV13 and TRBJ2-7; 12 bases map to TRBD2. Per germline, CDR1 PRHDT and CDR2 FYEKMQ (reference sequence). J was trimmed by 3 bases and V by 3 bases; bases with no gene match: 6. The CDR3 loop spans 16 amino acids. Here the CDR3 reads CASSFRLAGAGYEQYF. The DNA of the CDR3 is TGTGCCAGCAGCTTCCGACTAGCGGGGGCGGGCTACGAGCAGTACTTC.

The chain combines TRBV9 with TRBJ2-3; possibly TRBD1 for D (6 bases). The germline V gene has CDR1 SGDLS and CDR2 YYNGEE. The CDR3 loop spans 16 amino acids. The germline V and J ends were trimmed by 4 bases and 0 bases, with 15 bases remaining between them. Here the CDR3 DNA reads TGTGCCAGCAGCTTTCGAGGACAGTTTAGCACAGATACGCAGTATTTT. Its protein product is CASSFRGQFSTDTQYF.

This clonotype was recorded a few times. V is TRBV12-3 or TRBV12-4 and J is TRBJ1-2; D is uncertain. CDR3 length: 14 residues. Trimming took 0 bases from V and 8 from J, leaving 13 bases between them. CDR3: CASSLAVGSWGYTF. CDR3 DNA sequence: TGTGCCAGCAGTTTAGCGGTTGGGTCATGGGGCTACACCTTC.

This rearrangement joins TRBV20-1 to TRBJ1-4, with TRBD1 matching 7 bases. V lost 6 bases to trimming and J lost 3 bases; unmatched junction nucleotides: 4. The CDR3 spans 13 residues. Germline V gene lookup returns CDR1 DFQATT and CDR2 SNEGSKA (reference sequence). The CDR3 region has the DNA TGCAGTGCCCAACAGGGGCCTAATGAAAAACTGTTTTTT. This codes for CSAQQGPNEKLFF.

This clonotype has just a few counts. The J gene is TRBJ2-7, the V gene TRBV9, with 7 bases aligning to TRBD2. Trimming took 3 bases from V and 0 from J; bases not matched to a gene: 15. The CDR3 is 18 residues long. CDR1 and CDR2 (germline): SGDLS, YYNGEE. The CDR3 region is CASSAQKRGGIFSYEQYF. CDR3 DNA sequence: TGTGCCAGCAGCGCACAAAAGCGGGGAGGGATTTTCTCCTACGAGCAGTACTTC.

This clonotype was counted a few times. The chain links TRBV5-1 to TRBJ2-4; D is undetermined. The CDR3 is 15 residues long. The V and J ends lost 4 bases and 2 bases respectively, with 13 bases between them. Germline V gene lookup returns CDR1 SGHRS and CDR2 YFSETQ. The CDR3 region is CASSPAEGPKNIQYF. CDR3 in DNA: TGCGCCAGCAGCCCGGCGGAAGGACCCAAAAACATTCAGTACTTC.

This clonotype was observed a few times. One end of the junction is discordant with germline, which a read error may explain. This chain uses TRBV12-3 or TRBV12-4 with TRBJ1-6; D unclear. CDR3 length: 14 amino acids. CDR3 sequence: CASSYGPYNSPLHF. The CDR3 nucleotides read TGTGCCAGCAGCTACGGACCCTATAATTCACCCCTACACTTT.

This clonotype was counted only a few times. This chain connects TRBV27 to TRBJ2-1, with D maybe TRBD2 (6 bases). The CDR3 has 16 residues. Trimming left V 8 bases short and J 0 bases short, with 17 bases between. CDR1 is MNHEY, CDR2 SMNVEV, per germline (reference sequence). CDR3 sequence reads: CASSLVGGDSYNEQFF. The CDR3 DNA reads TGTGCCAGCTCCCTCGTGGGAGGTGACTCCTACAATGAGCAGTTCTTC.

This clonotype was counted a few times. This chain connects TRBV6-2 or TRBV6-3 to TRBJ1-5; no clear D gene. The CDR3 totals 12 residues. CDR1 MNHEY and CDR2 SVGEGT come from the germline V gene. Trimming removed 0 bases from V and 7 bases from J, with 4 bases in between. CDR3 in amino acids: CASSYSRQPQHF. CDR3 coding DNA: TGTGCCAGCAGTTACTCGAGGCAGCCCCAGCATTTT.

This clonotype was observed a few times. This chain links TRBV20-1 with TRBJ2-7, with D maybe TRBD2 (5 bases). V shed 3 bases and J shed 0 bases, with 12 bases lying between them. This CDR3 is 14 amino acids long. The germline gives CDR1 DFQATT, CDR2 SNEGSKA (reference sequence). The CDR3: CSASGLASSYEQYF. The CDR3, as DNA: TGCAGTGCTAGCGGGCTAGCAAGCTCCTACGAGCAGTACTTC.

In the case of this clonotype: The junction and the germline gene differ at one end; a read error may be behind it. The V call is TRBV15, the J call TRBJ2-2; D is ambiguous. Germline CDR1 LNHNV, CDR2 YYDKDF (reference sequence). The CDR3 runs 17 residues. The CDR3 bases are TGCGCCACCAGCAGAGTTAAAACCAGTCCGAACACCGGGGAGCTGTTTTTT. Amino acids: CATSRVKTSPNTGELFF.

This clonotype was counted between two and nine times. The J gene is TRBJ1-1, the V gene TRBV18, with 8 bases aligning to TRBD1. The length of the CDR3 is 12 residues. The V segment lost 3 bases and the J segment 10 bases; nucleotides outside the gene matches: 4. From germline, CDR1 is KGHSH and CDR2 LQKENI. CDR3 bases: TGTGCCAGCTCACCCTCTGACAGGGGAGCTTTCTTT. It specifies CASSPSDRGAFF.

The rearrangement uses TRBV9 and TRBJ1-1, with D unclear. Germline assignment: CDR1 SGDLS and CDR2 YYNGEE. This CDR3 contains 13 residues. With 1 base removed from V and 5 bases from J, the gap between germline ends came to 9 bases. CDR3 residues: CASSVFVGTEAFF. The CDR3 DNA is TGTGCCAGCAGCGTATTTGTCGGAACTGAAGCTTTCTTT.

The V gene is TRBV10-3, the J gene TRBJ2-1; D uncertain. The germline V gene encodes CDR1 ENHRY and CDR2 SYGVKD. The length of the CDR3 is 14 residues. Deletions cut 7 bases from V and 0 bases from J, with 10 bases between. Here the CDR3 reads CAIKAESSYNEQFF. The DNA of the CDR3 is TGTGCCATCAAGGCGGAGAGCTCCTACAATGAGCAGTTCTTC.

V usage is TRBV12-5 and J usage is TRBJ2-3; 8 bases are shared with TRBD2. Germline-derived CDR1 and CDR2 are LGHNT and FRNRAP. V trimming: 1 base; J trimming: 2 bases; junction bases outside the gene matches: 5. The CDR3 totals 16 residues. The CDR3 here is CASGLAVAGYTDTQYF. Here the CDR3 DNA reads TGTGCTAGTGGTTTGGCAGTAGCGGGGTACACAGATACGCAGTATTTT.

This clonotype was counted between two and nine times. The chain employs TRBV18 and TRBJ1-4; 7 bases agree with TRBD1. Germline V gene sequence: CDR1 KGHSH, CDR2 LQKENI. Germline trimming cut 8 bases from V and 0 bases from J; bases unmatched to any gene: 9. The CDR3 contains 16 residues. Written as DNA, the CDR3 is TGTGCCAGCACGATGGGACAGCTTGCAACTAATGAAAAACTGTTTTTT. Translating gives CASTMGQLATNEKLFF.

A few counts support this clonotype. One end of the junction is discordant with germline, which a read error may explain. This chain connects TRBV7-7 to TRBJ1-1; tentative D call: TRBD1 (5 bases). In germline, CDR1 is SSHAT, CDR2 FNYEAQ (reference sequence). The CDR3 is made up of 16 amino acids. This CDR3 is CASSPLSGTANTEAFF. In DNA, the CDR3 is TGTGCTAGCAGCCCCCTTTCCGGGACGGCGAACACTGAAGCTTTCTTT.

The CDR3 spells CASSYIRTSLGNEQFF. DNA of the CDR3: TGTGCCAGCAGTTACATCCGGACTAGTCTAGGGAATGAGCAGTTCTTC. The V and J genes are TRBV6-5 and TRBJ2-1, with 7 bases aligning to TRBD2. Trimming at V came to 2 bases and at J to 7 bases, leaving 11 bases not matched to a gene. There are 16 residues in the CDR3. The germline CDR1 and CDR2 sequences are MNHEY and SVGAGI.

This clonotype was observed a handful of times. This chain links TRBV5-1 with TRBJ2-3, with 8 bases lining up with TRBD1. V dropped 4 bases and J dropped 4; count of bases not matched to a gene: 5. The CDR3 covers 14 residues. Looked up from germline, CDR1 is SGHRS and CDR2 is YFSETQ. This CDR3 reads CASSTGQGPDTQYF. The CDR3, as DNA: TGCGCCAGCAGCACCGGACAGGGCCCAGATACGCAGTATTTT.

The chain carries TRBV6-5 and TRBJ2-3; no definite D call. CDR1 MNHEY and CDR2 SVGAGI come from the germline V gene. The V gene lost 2 bases and the J gene lost 2 bases, with 8 bases spanning the gap. CDR3 length: 14 amino acids. In DNA, the CDR3 is TGTGCCAGCAGTTACAAAGGGAACACAGATACGCAGTATTTT. Encoded protein: CASSYKGNTDTQYF.

The table lists this clonotype with a few counts. The chain is built from TRBV3-1 and TRBJ1-2; no clear D gene. V lost 0 bases, J lost 5 bases, and 7 bases lay in between. The CDR3 runs to 13 residues. Germline-derived CDR1 and CDR2 are LGHDT and YNNKEL (reference sequence). As DNA, the CDR3 is TGTGCCAGCAGCCAAGATAGAAAATATGGCTACACCTTC. This encodes CASSQDRKYGYTF.

In its sample, this clonotype was seen a few times. The chain employs TRBV29-1 and TRBJ1-2; TRBD1 matches 7 bases. Germline V lookup: CDR1 SQVTM, CDR2 ANQGSEA. Trimming removed 4 bases from V and 7 bases from J; junction bases left unmatched: 3. CDR3 length equals 11 residues. CDR3 bases: TGCAGCGTTGCGACAGGGCCTGGCTACACCTTC. Translating it yields CSVATGPGYTF.

This clonotype occurred many times. This rearrangement joins TRBV12-3 or TRBV12-4 to TRBJ2-5, with TRBD2 as a possible D gene (5 bases). Trimming pared 3 bases from V and 1 base from J, leaving 9 bases between. The CDR3 spans 14 residues. The CDR3 reads CASSLTGIQETQYF. CDR3 in DNA: TGTGCCAGCAGTTTGACGGGGATCCAAGAGACCCAGTACTTC.

In its sample, this clonotype was seen many times. This rearrangement joins TRBV20-1 to TRBJ2-7; 11 bases are a match to TRBD1. After removal of 1 base from V and 7 bases from J, the junction contained 9 bases not matched to a gene. CDR1 is DFQATT and CDR2 is SNEGSKA in the germline V gene (reference sequence). This CDR3 spans 15 amino acids. The CDR3 reads CSARVNLGTGGEQYF. For the CDR3, the DNA is TGCAGTGCTAGAGTTAACTTAGGGACAGGGGGAGAGCAGTACTTC.